Listed here are 12 T cell receptor beta chains from one sample, sequenced in a study of cytomegalovirus exposure and HLA in healthy donors. TCRdb keeps only in-frame clones here, not all; method: immunoSEQ multiplex PCR. The sample shows roughly 100,000 clones, roughly 85% of them seen only once. Sequencing input: PBMCs. Source of these receptors: a man younger than 30 in good health and CMV-seropositive.

The chain employs TRBV29-1 and TRBJ2-1, with TRBD2 matching over 8 bases. Germline V CDR1 and CDR2: SQVTM, ANQGSEA. Losses at the gene ends were 3 bases for V and 0 bases for J; bases not matched to a gene: 10. CDR3 length: 17 amino acids. The CDR3 spells CSVDVRTSWSSYNEQFF. In DNA, the CDR3 is TGCAGCGTTGACGTCCGGACTAGCTGGAGCTCCTACAATGAGCAGTTCTTC.

This clone came up once. The chain couples TRBV7-9 to TRBJ2-5; D possibly corresponds to TRBD2 (5 bases). Per germline, CDR1 SEHNR and CDR2 FQNEAQ (reference sequence). V was trimmed by 6 bases and J by 1 base, leaving 24 bases between them. The CDR3 runs to 18 residues. The CDR3 region is CASSPLPVGRSLQETQYF. CDR3 bases: TGTGCCAGCAGTCCTTTACCCGTGGGGAGATCCCTCCAAGAGACCCAGTACTTC.

The V and J genes are TRBV28 and TRBJ2-7, with TRBD2 matching 7 bases. Looked up from germline, CDR1 is MDHEN and CDR2 is SYDVKM. V trimming: 4 bases; J trimming: 5 bases; junction bases outside the gene matches: 11. The CDR3 loop spans 15 amino acids. The CDR3 spells CASSSSGIVPHEQYV. CDR3 in DNA: TGTGCCAGCAGTTCGAGCGGGATCGTCCCCCACGAGCAGTACGTC.

This chain connects TRBV28 to TRBJ1-2; tentative D call: TRBD1 (5 bases). The CDR3 runs 16 residues. CDR1 and CDR2 (germline): MDHEN, SYDVKM. Trimming took 1 base from V and 0 from J, leaving 12 bases between them. The CDR3 protein is CASSLSLTEANYGYTF. The CDR3 DNA reads as TGTGCCAGCAGTTTATCACTGACAGAGGCTAACTATGGCTACACCTTC.

This chain uses TRBV2 with TRBJ2-1; 10 bases match TRBD2. V lost 3 bases to trimming and J lost 6 bases; unmatched junction nucleotides: 5. This CDR3 contains 15 residues. The germline gives CDR1 SNHLY, CDR2 FYNNEI. DNA for the CDR3: TGTGCCAGCAGTGAGTGGACTAGCGGTACCAATGAGCAGTTCTTC. This sequence encodes CASSEWTSGTNEQFF.

The chain uses TRBV7-8 and TRBJ1-5, with D maybe TRBD1 (6 bases). The germline CDR1 and CDR2 sequences are SGHVS and FQNEAQ. V was shortened by 1 base and J by 0 bases, with 10 bases between the two germline ends. CDR3 length: 16 residues. The CDR3 loop is CASSLGQAYSNQPQHF. The CDR3 DNA sequence: TGTGCCAGCAGCTTAGGACAGGCTTATAGCAATCAGCCCCAGCATTTT.

Only a few counts were recorded for this clone. The rearrangement links TRBV28 to TRBJ2-7; D is uncertain. CDR1 is MDHEN and CDR2 is SYDVKM in the germline V gene. Trimming shortened V by 5 bases and J by 3 bases, and 8 bases separated the two germline ends. CDR3 size: 12 residues. The CDR3: CASSIQNYEQYF. The CDR3 DNA sequence: TGTGCCAGCAGTATCCAGAACTACGAGCAGTACTTC.

The chain recombines TRBV11-2 with TRBJ1-5; the D is unclear. Germline assignment: CDR1 SGHAT and CDR2 FQNNGV. V lost 0 bases and J 7 bases, leaving 13 bases between the germline ends. The CDR3 length is 15 residues. This chain's CDR3 is CASSLDGRVGQPQHF. In nucleotides, the CDR3 is TGTGCCAGCAGCTTAGATGGGAGGGTTGGGCAGCCCCAGCATTTT.

The chain uses TRBV28 and TRBJ1-4, with TRBD1 matching 8 bases. Trimming took 4 bases from V and 8 from J; bases not matched to a gene: 6. Germline CDR1 is MDHEN and CDR2 is SYDVKM. The CDR3 has 14 amino acids. For the CDR3, the DNA is TGTGCCAGCAGTTCCAGGGGGCTGTGGGAAAAACTGTTTTTT. Its protein is CASSSRGLWEKLFF.

The rearrangement uses TRBV7-3 and TRBJ2-7, with D hard to call. This CDR3 is built from 13 residues. The ends were cut back, 3 bases at V and 6 bases at J, with 12 bases in the middle. The germline CDR1 and CDR2 sequences are SGHTA and FQGTGA. The CDR3 region is CASSFDFLGEQYF. The CDR3 nucleotides are TGTGCCAGCAGCTTCGACTTTTTGGGCGAGCAGTACTTC.

The rearrangement uses TRBV2 and TRBJ2-4; perhaps TRBD2 as D (7 bases). V was clipped by 6 bases and J by 7 bases, with 19 bases between them. The CDR3 is 15 residues long. Germline CDR1 and CDR2: SNHLY and FYNNEI. The CDR3 DNA sequence: TGTGCCAGCAGACAGGGCGGGAGTGGGGGCAACATTCAGTACTTC. Translation: CASRQGGSGGNIQYF.

V gene TRBV27 combines with J gene TRBJ2-7; 9 bases are a match to TRBD1. Germline V gene sequence: CDR1 MNHEY, CDR2 SMNVEV (reference sequence). This CDR3 is built from 15 residues. After removal of 2 bases from V and 2 bases from J, the junction contained 4 bases not matched to a gene. CDR3 region: CASSLGTGLTYEQYF. The DNA for the CDR3 is TGTGCCAGCAGTTTAGGGACAGGGCTCACCTACGAGCAGTACTTC.